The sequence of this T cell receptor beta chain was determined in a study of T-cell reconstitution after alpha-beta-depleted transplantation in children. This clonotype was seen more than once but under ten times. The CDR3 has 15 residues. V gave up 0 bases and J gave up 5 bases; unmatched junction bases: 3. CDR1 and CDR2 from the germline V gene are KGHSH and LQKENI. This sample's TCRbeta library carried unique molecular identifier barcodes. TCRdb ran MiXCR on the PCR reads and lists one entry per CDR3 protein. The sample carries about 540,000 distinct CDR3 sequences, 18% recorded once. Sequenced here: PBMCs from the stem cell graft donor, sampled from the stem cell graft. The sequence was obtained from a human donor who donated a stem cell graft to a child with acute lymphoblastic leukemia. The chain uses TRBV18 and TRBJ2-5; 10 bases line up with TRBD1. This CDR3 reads CASSPPDRGYETQYF. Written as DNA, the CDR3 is TGTGCCAGCTCACCACCGGACAGGGGGTATGAGACCCAGTACTTC.